The rows below give T cell receptor beta chains drawn from one sample of a study of blood T cell repertoires in COVID-19. Here immunoSEQ multiplex PCR was the method, and the copy in TCRdb shows in-frame clones only, minus some. The sample holds hundreds of thousands of clones, around 86% seen once. Sequencing was carried out using peripheral blood. The receptors shown here come from a man aged 55 to 70 who had recovered from COVID-19. Both conserved end residues are part of each CDR3. A D gene is named only where the DNA matches it firmly. The size entry is marked missing in some rows and otherwise reads once, few, many or a size class.

D gene	clone size	V gene	J gene	CDR3 protein	CDR3 DNA
NA	NA	TRBV4-2	TRBJ2-7	CASSQSAPYEQYF	TGTGCCAGCAGCCAGAGCGCCCCCTACGAGCAGTACTTC
NA	NA	TRBV9	TRBJ1-6	CASSEEGMNSPLHF	TGTGCCAGCAGCGAGGAGGGGATGAATTCACCCCTCCACTTT
NA	NA	TRBV7-9	TRBJ1-5	CASSLVGAQPQHF	TGTGCCAGCAGCTTAGTAGGGGCTCAGCCCCAGCATTTT
NA	NA	TRBV27	TRBJ2-1	CASSPLTGTSNEQFF	TGTGCCAGCAGTCCCTTGACCGGGACTTCCAATGAGCAGTTCTTC
NA	NA	TRBV5-1	TRBJ1-4	CASSDNPPNEKLFF	TGCGCCAGCAGCGACAATCCACCTAATGAAAAACTGTTTTTT
NA	NA	TRBV18	TRBJ2-1	CASSPPEGGRYNEQFF	TGTGCCAGCTCACCACCAGAGGGTGGAAGGTACAATGAGCAGTTCTTC
NA	NA	TRBV7-9	TRBJ2-2	CASSAYDGELFF	TGTGCCAGCAGCGCCTATGACGGGGAGCTGTTTTTT
NA	NA	TRBV9	TRBJ1-5	CASSVSGVQPQHF	TGTGCCAGCAGCGTCTCAGGGGTTCAGCCCCAGCATTTT
NA	NA	TRBV7-8	TRBJ2-7	CASSLRQGTYEQYF	TGTGCCAGCAGCTTACGCCAGGGCACCTACGAGCAGTACTTC
NA	NA	TRBV10-3	TRBJ1-4	CAISDGVLGTNEKLFF	TGTGCCATCAGTGACGGGGTACTAGGAACTAATGAAAAACTGTTTTTT
NA	NA	TRBV5-5	TRBJ2-3	CASSLEQSTDTQYF	TGTGCCAGCAGCTTGGAACAGTCAACAGATACGCAGTATTTT
TRBD1	few	TRBV27	TRBJ1-6	CASSPDRGLSPLHF	TGTGCCAGCAGTCCGGACAGGGGGCTTTCACCCCTCCACTTT
TRBD1	NA	TRBV3-1/TRBV3-2	TRBJ2-1	CASSHHRDSLYNEQFF	TGTGCCAGCAGCCATCACCGGGACAGCCTCTACAATGAGCAGTTCTTC
NA	NA	TRBV18	TRBJ1-6	CASSPEQLHNNSPLHF	TGTGCCAGCTCACCAGAACAGTTACATAATAATTCACCCCTCCACTTT
NA	NA	TRBV5-1	TRBJ1-1	CASSQQENTEAFF	TGCGCCAGCAGCCAGCAGGAGAACACTGAAGCTTTCTTT
TRBD2	few	TRBV5-4	TRBJ2-2	CASSNGLAGIGELFF	TGTGCCAGCAGCAACGGACTAGCGGGAATCGGGGAGCTGTTTTTT
TRBD2	once	TRBV30	TRBJ2-5	CAWRIRLAKDVETQYF	TGTGCCTGGAGGATACGACTAGCGAAAGACGTAGAGACCCAGTACTTC
NA	NA	TRBV18	TRBJ1-5	CASSKQGPEQPQHF	TGTGCCAGCTCAAAACAGGGCCCCGAACAGCCCCAGCATTTT
TRBD2	NA	TRBV4-2	TRBJ2-5	CASSPGLAGGPYQETQYF	TGTGCCAGCAGCCCCGGACTAGCGGGGGGCCCGTACCAAGAGACCCAGTACTTC
NA	NA	TRBV19	TRBJ2-7	CASSQATTSLEQYF	TGTGCCAGTAGTCAGGCCACAACATCGCTGGAGCAGTACTTC
NA	NA	TRBV7-9	TRBJ1-5	CASSLGSQPQHF	TGTGCCAGCAGCTTGGGGAGTCAGCCCCAGCATTTT
TRBD1	NA	TRBV7-3	TRBJ2-1	CASSLTRFTGGNEQFF	TGTGCCAGCAGCTTAACTCGGTTCACAGGGGGGAATGAGCAGTTCTTC
NA	NA	TRBV5-1	TRBJ2-5	CASSLGRWVDSPETQYF	TGCGCCAGCAGCTTGGGCCGGTGGGTGGACAGTCCTGAAACCCAGTACTTC
TRBD1	NA	TRBV6-5	TRBJ2-2	CASSYGAGGLGELFF	TGTGCCAGCAGTTACGGGGCAGGGGGTCTCGGGGAGCTGTTTTTT
TRBD1	NA	TRBV3-1/TRBV3-2	TRBJ1-2	CASSQLQAGGASGYTF	TGTGCCAGCAGCCAGTTGCAGGCAGGGGGCGCGAGTGGCTACACCTTC
NA	NA	TRBV6-2/TRBV6-3	TRBJ2-7	CASSYSTYEQYF	TGTGCCAGCAGTTATAGTACTTACGAGCAGTACTTC
TRBD1	NA	TRBV7-2	TRBJ1-3	CASSLTGTAGNTIYF	TGTGCCAGCAGCTTAACCGGGACAGCTGGAAACACCATATATTTT
TRBD1	NA	TRBV24-1	TRBJ2-1	CATSDSGTGGYNEQFF	TGTGCCACCAGTGATTCTGGGACAGGGGGCTACAATGAGCAGTTCTTC
TRBD1	NA	TRBV2	TRBJ2-2	CASSARPVDRAAKAGELFF	TGTGCCAGCAGTGCCCGTCCCGTCGACAGGGCGGCCAAGGCCGGGGAGCTGTTTTTT
TRBD1	once	TRBV27	TRBJ2-3	CASSLLGTGTTDTQYF	TGTGCCAGCAGTTTATTGGGGACAGGGACCACAGATACGCAGTATTTT
NA	once	TRBV5-1	TRBJ2-7	CASSFGDTLLEQYF	TGCGCCAGCAGCTTTGGGGACACCCTACTGGAGCAGTACTTC
NA	NA	TRBV30	TRBJ2-7	CAWSTGYEQYF	TGTGCCTGGTCTACAGGGTACGAGCAGTACTTC
TRBD1	NA	TRBV20-1	TRBJ2-1	CSASELDRYNEQFF	TGCAGTGCTAGTGAGCTGGACAGGTACAATGAGCAGTTCTTC
NA	NA	TRBV19	TRBJ1-3	CASSTTGSSGNTIYF	TGTGCCAGTAGTACAACAGGGAGCTCTGGAAACACCATATATTTT
TRBD1	NA	TRBV9	TRBJ2-7	CASSQGAQTYEQYF	TGTGCCAGCAGCCAGGGGGCGCAAACCTACGAGCAGTACTTC
TRBD1	once	TRBV6-2/TRBV6-3	TRBJ1-5	CASSLTGKEPQHF	TGTGCCAGCAGTCTGACAGGGAAAGAGCCCCAGCATTTT
NA	NA	TRBV19	TRBJ2-5	CASTPTGPQETQYF	TGTGCCAGTACCCCAACAGGGCCCCAAGAGACCCAGTACTTC
TRBD1	NA	TRBV5-1	TRBJ2-4	CASSPRGLSQIQYF	TGCGCCAGCAGCCCCAGGGGGCTAAGCCAAATTCAGTACTTC
TRBD1	NA	TRBV18	TRBJ2-7	CASSPSQGYYEQYF	TGTGCCAGCTCACCCTCACAGGGGTATTACGAGCAGTACTTC
TRBD2	NA	TRBV20-1	TRBJ2-5	CSASAAGGLVGTQYF	TGCAGTGCTAGTGCAGCGGGAGGGTTAGTGGGGACCCAGTACTTC